Reported below is one TCR beta chain. The data stem from a study of blood T cell repertoires in COVID-19. Overall study: The United States, Italy and Spain were the sources of the acute and convalescent COVID-19 samples.

CDR3 length equals 13 residues. V dropped 1 base and J dropped 4 bases, with 7 bases sitting between them. Germline CDR1 and CDR2: LNHDA and SQIVND (reference sequence). Measured with immunoSEQ multiplex PCR; TCRdb has only the in-frame clones, and not every one. The sample consists of roughly 160,000 clones, roughly 85% of them appearing once. V and J are TRBV19 and TRBJ1-1; weak D call: TRBD1 (5 bases). Sequenced sample: PBMCs or T cells enriched from blood (not recorded which). This clonotype originated in a woman aged 65 to 85 in a cohort exposed to, infected with or recovered from COVID-19 (not recorded which). CDR3 sequence: CASSIAGGTEAFF. The CDR3 bases are TGTGCCAGTAGTATAGCGGGGGGCACTGAAGCTTTCTTT.